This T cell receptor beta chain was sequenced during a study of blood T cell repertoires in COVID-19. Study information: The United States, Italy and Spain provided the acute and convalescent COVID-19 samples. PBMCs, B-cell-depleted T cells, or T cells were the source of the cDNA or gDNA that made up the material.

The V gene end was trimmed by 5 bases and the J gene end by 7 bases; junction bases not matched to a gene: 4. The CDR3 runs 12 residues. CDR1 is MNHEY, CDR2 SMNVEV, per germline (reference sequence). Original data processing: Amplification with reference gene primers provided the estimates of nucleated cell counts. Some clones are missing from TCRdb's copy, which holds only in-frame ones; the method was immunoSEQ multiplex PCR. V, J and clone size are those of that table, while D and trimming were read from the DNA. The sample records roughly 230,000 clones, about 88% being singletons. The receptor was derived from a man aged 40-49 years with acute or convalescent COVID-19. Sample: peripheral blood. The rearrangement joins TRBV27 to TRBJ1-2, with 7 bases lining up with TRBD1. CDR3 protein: CASSADRVGYTF. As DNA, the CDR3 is TGTGCCAGCAGTGCCGACAGGGTTGGCTACACCTTC.